Shown below are 3 T cell receptor beta chains from a single sample sequenced in a study of shared clonotypes between healthy human individuals. The naive CD8 population came from CD45RO-negative cells selected for CCR7, without terminally differentiated effector memory CD45RA+ cells. Assay used: immunoSEQ multiplex PCR; TCRdb lists only in-frame clones, some missing. Of millions of clones in the sample, 90% to 95% were seen once. The sequencing sample was made of naive CD8+ T cells from PBMCs. Receptors originate from a man aged 18 to 35 in good health. Some clones in this sample may be carry-over from other donors' samples.

Here the CDR3 DNA reads TGTGCCAGCAGTGCCTTCGCGGGGAGGGCCCACGAGCAGTACTTC. Its translation: CASSAFAGRAHEQYF. The chain employs TRBV27 and TRBJ2-7; 7 nucleotides agree with TRBD2. J lost 5 bases, V lost 5 bases, and 12 bases had no gene match. This CDR3 is 15 amino acids long. Germline V gene sequence: CDR1 MNHEY, CDR2 SMNVEV (reference sequence).

The CDR3 sequence is CASRSGRRLYNEQFF. The CDR3 DNA reads TGCGCCAGCAGATCCGGCAGGCGACTATACAATGAGCAGTTCTTC. V gene TRBV4-1 combines with J gene TRBJ2-1, with D perhaps TRBD2 (5 bases). This CDR3 comprises 15 residues. Germline values: CDR1 MGHRA, CDR2 YSYEKL. The V and J ends lost 6 bases and 4 bases respectively, with 16 bases between them.

The V call is TRBV9, the J call TRBJ1-1; D remains unclear. The V gene's germline CDR1 is SGDLS and CDR2 YYNGEE. V lost 0 bases and J 4 bases, leaving 19 bases between the germline ends. The CDR3 extends over 17 amino acids. CDR3 protein: CASSVAEGPLVTTEAFF. CDR3 DNA: TGTGCCAGCAGCGTAGCAGAAGGGCCCCTAGTCACCACTGAAGCTTTCTTT.